These 20 T cell receptor beta chains came from one sample sequenced in a study of blood T cell repertoires in COVID-19. Profiled with immunoSEQ multiplex PCR; TCRdb holds only in-frame clones, not every one. The sample lists more than 300,000 clones; around nine tenths were seen once. Source material: PBMCs or T cells enriched from blood (not recorded which). Every receptor here comes from a woman in her 30s who had been exposed to COVID-19.

The genes are TRBV11-2 and TRBJ2-7, with D perhaps TRBD1 (6 bases). The CDR3 contains 12 residues. The germline V gene encodes CDR1 SGHAT and CDR2 FQNNGV. V lost 5 bases, J lost 5 bases, and 10 bases lay in between. CDR3 nucleotides: TGTGCCAGCAGCCCGAACAGGGACGAGCAGTACTTC. Translation gives CASSPNRDEQYF.

This clone was seen a handful of times. The V gene is TRBV2, the J gene TRBJ1-3; D unresolved. There are 15 residues in the CDR3. Germline-derived CDR1 and CDR2 are SNHLY and FYNNEI. V was shortened by 2 bases and J by 0 bases, with 8 bases between the two germline ends. CDR3 DNA: TGTGCCAGCAGTGAAAGTGCCTACTCTGGAAACACCATATATTTT. It translates to CASSESAYSGNTIYF.

Turning to this clone: One junction end disagrees with the germline gene, perhaps due to a read error. The rearrangement links TRBV28 to TRBJ1-5, with D maybe TRBD1 (6 bases). CDR1 and CDR2 from the germline V gene are MDHEN and SYDVKM. The CDR3 totals 13 residues. The CDR3 sequence is CASSPLGGRPRHF. Written as DNA, the CDR3 is TGTGCCAGCAGCCCCCTTGGGGGCAGGCCCCGGCATTTT. Full variable domain (remainder filled in from reference TRBV28 and TRBJ1-5): DVKVTQSSRYLVKRTGEKVFLECVQDMDHENMFWYRQDPGLGLRLIYFSYDVKMKEKGDIPEGYSVSREKKERFSLILESASTNQTSMYLCASSPLGGRPRHFGDGTRLSIL.

The chain is built from TRBV27 and TRBJ2-7, with D possibly being TRBD1 (6 bases). Germline-derived CDR1 and CDR2 are MNHEY and SMNVEV (reference sequence). The V and J ends lost 10 bases and 3 bases respectively, with 19 bases between them. The CDR3 length is 14 residues. The CDR3 spells CAMQLSGTRYEQYF. The CDR3 DNA follows: TGTGCCATGCAGCTTTCCGGGACACGCTACGAGCAGTACTTC.

This clone was seen only once. The chain combines TRBV5-1 with TRBJ1-1, with TRBD1 identical over 8 bases. The CDR3 covers 15 residues. J was trimmed by 1 base and V by 4 bases; bases with no gene match: 6. Looked up from germline, CDR1 is SGHRS and CDR2 is YFSETQ. The CDR3: CASSPTGVTNTEAFF. CDR3 sequence (DNA): TGCGCCAGCAGCCCGACAGGGGTTACGAACACTGAAGCTTTCTTT.

This clone was seen a single time. This rearrangement joins TRBV5-1 to TRBJ1-2; tentatively, D is TRBD1 (5 bases). This CDR3 comprises 12 residues. Trimming pared 5 bases from V and 6 bases from J, leaving 11 bases between. Germline CDR1 is SGHRS and CDR2 is YFSETQ. CDR3 residues: CASRVGGNGYTF. The CDR3 DNA reads as TGCGCCAGCAGGGTGGGGGGAAATGGCTACACCTTC.

The J gene is TRBJ1-5, the V gene TRBV6-1; D not resolved. CDR1 MNHNS and CDR2 SASEGT come from the germline V gene. There are 14 residues in the CDR3. The V end was cut by 3 bases, the J end by 2 bases, with 8 bases between. CDR3 in DNA: TGTGCCAGCAGTGAGTTAATAGGCAATCAGCCCCAGCATTTT. This codes for CASSELIGNQPQHF.

This sequence joins TRBV18 and TRBJ1-2, with TRBD1 matching over 7 bases. The CDR3 is made up of 16 amino acids. CDR1 is KGHSH, CDR2 LQKENI, per germline. V lost 2 bases to trimming and J lost 3 bases; unmatched junction nucleotides: 9. The CDR3 reads CASSPVGTASYYGYTF. In nucleotides, the CDR3 is TGTGCCAGCTCACCAGTAGGGACAGCCTCTTACTATGGCTACACCTTC.

This clone was seen a single time. The gene calls are TRBV7-9 and TRBJ1-5, with D unclear. The V gene lost 8 bases and the J gene lost 4 bases, with 12 bases spanning the gap. The CDR3 extends over 13 amino acids. Per the germline V gene, CDR1 is SEHNR and CDR2 is FQNEAQ (reference sequence). CDR3 coding DNA: TGTGCCAGCGCTGCGGGCGCTAATCAGCCCCAGCATTTT. It encodes CASAAGANQPQHF.

The chain has TRBV21-1 and TRBJ1-6; the table's D call of TRBD1 was not tested on the DNA. TRBV21-1 is a listed pseudogene. The CDR3 length is 18 residues. The CDR3, as DNA: TGTGCCAGCAGCAAAAGGGGGTTTGACAGGGAGAGGATTTCACCCCTCCACTTT. It translates to CASSKRGFDRERISPLHF.

V usage is TRBV4-1 and J usage is TRBJ2-7, with 9 bases that match TRBD2. This CDR3 region has 16 residues. Looked up from germline, CDR1 is MGHRA and CDR2 is YSYEKL. With 4 bases clipped from V and 2 bases from J, the junction kept 9 bases outside the gene matches. This CDR3 reads CASSPVGLARTYEQYF. DNA for the CDR3: TGCGCCAGCAGCCCCGTCGGACTAGCGCGAACCTACGAGCAGTACTTC.

The chain recombines TRBV11-1 with TRBJ1-6; D is unclear. CDR3 size: 14 residues. Per germline, CDR1 SGHAT and CDR2 FQDESV (reference sequence). The germline V and J ends were trimmed by 8 bases and 4 bases, with 12 bases remaining between them. CDR3 nucleotide sequence: TGTGCCAGCGGGCTGGCGCTTTATAATTCACCCCTCCACTTT. Translated: CASGLALYNSPLHF.

Worth noting for this clone: The sample has other DNA sequences that encode this CDR3 too. The chain employs TRBV5-1 and TRBJ1-5; D perhaps matches TRBD1 (5 bases). Looked up from germline, CDR1 is SGHRS and CDR2 is YFSETQ. Trimming cost V 4 bases and J 0 bases, with 8 bases left between them. This CDR3 comprises 14 residues. Here the CDR3 reads CASSPDSSNQPQHF. CDR3 DNA: TGCGCCAGCAGCCCCGACAGTAGCAATCAGCCCCAGCATTTT.

As DNA, the CDR3 is TGCGCCAGCAGCCTGGACAGGGAAGGAAAACTGTTTTTT. Translating gives CASSLDREGKLFF. J is TRBJ1-4 and V is TRBV5-1; 8 nucleotides align to TRBD1. The germline V gene has CDR1 SGHRS and CDR2 YFSETQ. V shed 4 bases and J 10 bases; nucleotides not matched to a gene: 6. The CDR3 spans 13 residues.

This chain joins TRBV6-2 or TRBV6-3 and TRBJ1-2, with TRBD1 matching 9 bases. With V trimmed by 5 bases and J by 3 bases, 7 bases remained unmatched. Germline V CDR1 and CDR2: MNHEY, SVGEGT. The CDR3 totals 15 residues. The CDR3 reads CASSPMDRGDYGYTF. CDR3 DNA: TGTGCCAGCAGTCCGATGGACAGGGGTGACTATGGCTACACCTTC.

The rearrangement uses TRBV12-5 and TRBJ2-7; 11 bases align to TRBD1. Trimming took 6 bases from V and 1 from J; bases not matched to a gene: 11. CDR3 length equals 17 residues. Germline assignment: CDR1 LGHNT and CDR2 FRNRAP. The CDR3 coding sequence is TGTGCTAGTGGCCCCCGCGGGGACAGGGGGGATTCCTACGAGCAGTACTTC. Its protein is CASGPRGDRGDSYEQYF.

The chain uses TRBV9 and TRBJ2-1; TRBD1 matches at 8 bases. The CDR3 extends over 15 amino acids. CDR1 and CDR2 (germline): SGDLS, YYNGEE. V lost 3 bases, J lost 8 bases, and 10 bases stayed unmatched. CDR3 amino acids: CASSARTGPEDEQFF. Written as DNA, the CDR3 is TGTGCCAGCAGCGCCCGGACAGGGCCCGAGGATGAGCAGTTCTTC.

This clone was counted a single time. V is TRBV5-6 and J is TRBJ2-3, with 7 bases identical to TRBD1. Per the germline V gene, CDR1 is SGHDT and CDR2 is YYEEEE. The CDR3 loop spans 15 amino acids. The V and J ends lost 3 bases and 2 bases, in that order; junction bases with no gene match: 6. Written as DNA, the CDR3 is TGTGCCAGCAGCTCAGGACAGGAGTACACAGATACGCAGTATTTT. It codes for CASSSGQEYTDTQYF.

The chain is built from TRBV15 and TRBJ1-6; 9 bases match TRBD1. The CDR3 consists of 16 residues. V trimming: 2 bases; J trimming: 5 bases; junction bases outside the gene matches: 4. Germline V CDR1 and CDR2: LNHNV, YYDKDF (reference sequence). The CDR3 reads CATSRSGDRDNSPLHF. The CDR3 DNA reads as TGTGCCACCAGCAGATCAGGGGACAGGGATAATTCACCCCTCCACTTT.

The J gene is TRBJ2-1, the V gene TRBV5-8; the match to TRBD1 covers 9 bases. Germline V gene sequence: CDR1 SGHTS, CDR2 YDEGEE. The length of the CDR3 is 15 residues. V lost 4 bases, J lost 8 bases, and 10 bases stayed unmatched. The CDR3 reads CASSRRGQGRDEQFF. DNA of the CDR3: TGTGCCAGCAGCCGCCGCGGACAGGGGCGCGATGAGCAGTTCTTC. Drawing the rest from reference TRBV5-8 and TRBJ2-1, the complete variable domain is EAGVTQSPTHLIKTRGQQATLRCSPISGHTSVYWYQQALGLGLQFLLWYDEGEERNRGNFPPRFSGRQFPNYSSELNVNALELEDSALYLCASSRRGQGRDEQFFGPGTRLTVL.